Listed here are 32 T cell receptor beta chains from one sample, sequenced in a study of monozygotic twins with inflammatory bowel disease. For each CDR3 protein, TCRdb gives one entry from its re-call of the 5' RACE reads, without DNA. The listing records some 450,000 distinct CDR3 sequences. Sequencing was done on a sample of blood. Receptor source: a human donor with ulcerative colitis or Crohn's disease, or a healthy co-twin of an affected twin (not recorded which).

V usage is TRBV5-1 and J usage is TRBJ1-2; TCRdb names TRBD1, which stays unverified in the absence of DNA. Germline V lookup: CDR1 SGHRS, CDR2 YFSETQ. This CDR3 has 13 residues. CDR3: CASSGGQTTEYTF.

The V gene is TRBV24-1, the J gene TRBJ2-3. This CDR3 is built from 15 residues. Per germline, CDR1 KGHDR and CDR2 SFDVKD. The CDR3 spells CATSVIGSSTDTQYF.

The chain joins TRBV7-6 to TRBJ2-1; there is no DNA to check the TCRdb D call of TRBD1. Germline V gene sequence: CDR1 SGHVS, CDR2 FNYEAQ. The CDR3 extends over 14 amino acids. The CDR3: CASSDPRGRDEQFF.

This rearrangement joins TRBV7-9 to TRBJ1-2. CDR1 is SEHNR and CDR2 is FQNEAQ in the germline V gene (reference sequence). This CDR3 region has 15 residues. CDR3 sequence: CASSLGNANNYGYTF.

The V call is TRBV11-2, the J call TRBJ2-1; TCRdb designates TRBD2, a call that cannot be tested without DNA. The CDR3 extends over 18 amino acids. The V gene's germline CDR1 is SGHAT and CDR2 FQNNGV. CDR3 sequence reads: CASSRTGLAGGKYNEQFF.

The chain uses TRBV7-3 and TRBJ2-6; TCRdb calls TRBD2, which cannot be checked without DNA. The CDR3 is 17 amino acids. CDR1 SGHTA and CDR2 FQGTGA come from the germline V gene. The CDR3 spells CASSFSGGNSGANVLTF.

V is TRBV10-3 and J is TRBJ2-2. The CDR3 is 12 residues long. Germline values: CDR1 ENHRY, CDR2 SYGVKD. CDR3 region: CAISESGGELFF.

The chain is built from TRBV29-1 and TRBJ1-2. The CDR3 is 11 amino acids. Germline V gene sequence: CDR1 SQVTM, CDR2 ANQGSEA. This chain's CDR3 is CSAQLPYGYTF.

The chain employs TRBV6-6 and TRBJ2-3. Germline V gene sequence: CDR1 MNHNY, CDR2 SVGAGI (reference sequence). The CDR3 consists of 11 residues. The CDR3 reads CASSALYTQYF.

The V gene is TRBV5-1, the J gene TRBJ2-7; TCRdb selects TRBD1, and the lack of DNA leaves this call unchecked. Looked up from germline, CDR1 is SGHRS and CDR2 is YFSETQ. This CDR3 has 13 amino acids. The CDR3 reads CASSTGQGGEQYF.

This chain joins TRBV5-1 and TRBJ2-3; TCRdb's D call of TRBD1 is untestable without DNA. Germline V CDR1 and CDR2: SGHRS, YFSETQ. CDR3 size: 16 residues. The CDR3 here is CASSLGLSGGQDTQYF. The entire variable domain, with the rest obtained from reference TRBV5-1 and TRBJ2-3, is as follows: KAGVTQTPRYLIKTRGQQVTLSCSPISGHRSVSWYQQTPGQGLQFLFEYFSETQRNKGNFPGRFSGRQFSNSRSEMNVSTLELGDSALYLCASSLGLSGGQDTQYFGPGTRLTVL.

The rearrangement uses TRBV28 and TRBJ2-2; with no DNA, the TCRdb D assignment of TRBD2 cannot be verified. CDR3 length equals 15 residues. The germline CDR1 and CDR2 sequences are MDHEN and SYDVKM. CDR3 sequence reads: CASKKPSGNTGELFF.

The V gene is TRBV5-6, the J gene TRBJ2-7; the TRBD2 assignment by TCRdb is unverifiable without DNA. Germline lookup yields CDR1 SGHDT and CDR2 YYEEEE. The CDR3 sequence is 13 residues long. CDR3 sequence reads: CASSFGTNYEQYF.

The chain has TRBV7-2 and TRBJ1-5; TCRdb's D gene call, TRBD1, goes unchecked for lack of DNA. CDR3 length: 14 amino acids. Germline V gene data show CDR1 as SGHTA and CDR2 as FQGNSA. The CDR3 spells CASSPGQENQPQYF.

The V call is TRBV30, the J call TRBJ2-6. The CDR3 is made up of 15 amino acids. Germline CDR1 is GTSNPN and CDR2 is SVGIG (reference sequence). The CDR3 is CAWSSKDSGANVLTF. The entire variable domain, with the rest obtained from reference TRBV30 and TRBJ2-6, is as follows: SQTIHQWPATLVQPVGSPLSLECTVEGTSNPNLYWYRQAAGRGLQLLFYSVGIGQISSEVPQNLSASRPQDRQFILSSKKLLLSDSGFYLCAWSSKDSGANVLTFGAGSRLTVL.

The chain links TRBV11-2 to TRBJ2-7; TCRdb outputs TRBD2, but without DNA this stays unchecked. The germline V gene encodes CDR1 SGHAT and CDR2 FQNNGV. This CDR3 region has 18 residues. This CDR3 reads CASSFSGAGTSGPYEQYF.

The chain is built from TRBV12-3 or TRBV12-4 and TRBJ1-2. The CDR3 is 13 amino acids. Here the CDR3 reads CASSSLPNYGYTF.

The chain employs TRBV9 and TRBJ2-1; the D gene TCRdb calls, TRBD2, cannot be checked with no DNA. This CDR3 has 13 residues. Looked up from germline, CDR1 is SGDLS and CDR2 is YYNGEE. CDR3 residues: CASSPWTSGEQFF.

The chain employs TRBV29-1 and TRBJ1-3. This CDR3 comprises 14 residues. Germline loops: CDR1 SQVTM, CDR2 ANQGSEA. The CDR3 spells CSDPTAFSGNTIYF.

This chain links TRBV3-1 with TRBJ1-1; the D call from TCRdb, TRBD1, cannot be confirmed without DNA. This CDR3 spans 14 amino acids. Germline CDR1 is LGHDT and CDR2 is YNNKEL (reference sequence). CDR3 loop: CASSRREGVAEAFF.

This chain joins TRBV18 and TRBJ2-7; the D call from TCRdb, TRBD1, cannot be confirmed without DNA. Looked up from germline, CDR1 is KGHSH and CDR2 is LQKENI. The length of the CDR3 is 14 residues. The CDR3 region is CASSPPWGVWEQYF.

V and J are TRBV20-1 and TRBJ2-7. The CDR3 is 16 amino acids. Germline V CDR1 and CDR2: DFQATT, SNEGSKA (reference sequence). The CDR3 sequence: CSARDPMGKVSYEQYF.

The genes are TRBV7-2 and TRBJ2-3. Germline CDR1 SGHTA, CDR2 FQGNSA. The CDR3 runs to 14 residues. The CDR3 reads CASSFGASTDTQYF.

The chain recombines TRBV6-2 or TRBV6-3 with TRBJ1-1. The CDR3 is 13 residues long. Germline V lookup: CDR1 MNHEY, CDR2 SVGEGT. Here the CDR3 reads CASSYSTGTEAFF.

The chain recombines TRBV20-1 with TRBJ2-2; TCRdb proposes TRBD1, but this gene call is untestable without DNA. This CDR3 is built from 15 residues. The germline CDR1 and CDR2 sequences are DFQATT and SNEGSKA (reference sequence). CDR3 sequence: CSARDGTVNTGELFF.

The rearrangement links TRBV29-1 to TRBJ2-3; as DNA is missing, the TRBD2 call by TCRdb cannot be tested. The CDR3 runs to 16 residues. CDR1 SQVTM and CDR2 ANQGSEA come from the germline V gene. This CDR3 reads CSVVKGSGGHGDTQYF.

V usage is TRBV12-3 or TRBV12-4 and J usage is TRBJ2-2; checking the TCRdb D call of TRBD2 is not possible without DNA. This CDR3 contains 11 residues. CDR3 amino acids: CASEADGELFF.

V and J are TRBV7-2 and TRBJ1-5; TCRdb names TRBD1, which stays unverified in the absence of DNA. Germline-derived CDR1 and CDR2 are SGHTA and FQGNSA. There are 15 residues in the CDR3. CDR3 sequence: CASSLGPGGIEPQHF.

The chain links TRBV10-3 to TRBJ1-1; the TCRdb D gene call, TRBD1, has no DNA to confirm it. CDR1 is ENHRY, CDR2 SYGVKD, per germline. The CDR3 length is 14 residues. This CDR3 is CAISEGTVNTEAFF.

This chain uses TRBV30 with TRBJ2-5; TCRdb lists TRBD2, though no DNA is available to test this call. Germline CDR1 GTSNPN, CDR2 SVGIG (reference sequence). This CDR3 spans 15 amino acids. The CDR3 sequence: CACKAGSGGRVTQYF.

The chain recombines TRBV14 with TRBJ2-1; TCRdb indicates TRBD1, and absent DNA this call remains unverified. Germline V lookup: CDR1 SGHDN, CDR2 FVKESK. The CDR3 totals 14 residues. The CDR3 loop is CASSQELREPEQFF.

This sequence joins TRBV6-5 and TRBJ2-7; TCRdb selects TRBD1, and the lack of DNA leaves this call unchecked. The CDR3 has 14 residues. The V gene's germline CDR1 is MNHEY and CDR2 SVGAGI. CDR3 region: CASSLQGRGYEQYF.